This T cell receptor beta chain was sequenced in a study of OX40 agonist ivuxolimab in advanced cancers. Study-level information: Patients undergoing dose escalation presented with hepatocellular carcinoma, melanoma, renal cell or head and neck cancer. A mean age of roughly 60 years, range roughly 23 to 85, was recorded, and more than 80% were male.

The CDR3 covers 13 residues. CDR1 and CDR2 from the germline V gene are SGHTA and FQGNSA. The ends were cut back, 3 bases at V and 6 bases at J, with 12 bases in the middle. A note on this clone: Its antigen is unidentified.

Assay used: immunoSEQ multiplex PCR; TCRdb lists only in-frame clones, some missing. The data contain about 64,000 clones, approximately 81% of them seen just once; the ten biggest clones take up around 3%. General observations from the study: What antigens the expanded peripheral T cells recognized was never established.

The material sequenced was CD4+ or CD8+ T cells sorted from blood, taken in a trial of the OX40 agonist ivuxolimab. The sequence was collected from an adult with an advanced solid tumor such as melanoma, head and neck, liver or kidney cancer. This chain joins TRBV7-2 and TRBJ2-7; D is unresolved. CDR3 DNA: TGTGCCAGCAGCTTCGGACCCCTGAGCGAGCAGTACTTC. Encoded protein: CASSFGPLSEQYF.